These T cell receptor beta chains were read from a single sample in a study of CD8 T cells in ankylosing spondylitis. Via MiXCR, TCRdb re-called the 5' RACE reads, giving one row per CDR3 protein. Among approximately 240,000 distinct CDR3 sequences listed, about 11% were seen once. Sequencing was carried out using blood, either unsorted or a sorted T cell fraction (not recorded which). The origin of the receptors is a male donor with ankylosing spondylitis or in good health (not recorded which). The CDR3 runs from the conserved cysteine through the conserved F or W. A D gene is named only where the DNA matches it firmly. Not every row has a clone size; where given, it reads once, few, many or a size class.

CDR3 protein,CDR3 DNA,D gene,J gene,clone size,V gene
CASSSLDRPNEKLFF,TGCGCCAGCAGCTCACTGGACAGACCGAATGAAAAACTGTTTTTT,.,TRBJ1-4,many,TRBV5-1
CASLRGTGSGELFF,TGCGCCAGCCTCCGGGGGACGGGTTCCGGGGAGCTGTTTTTT,.,TRBJ2-2,many,TRBV5-1
CTSSLAGGATGELFF,TGTACCAGCAGTTTAGCGGGGGGTGCCACCGGGGAGCTGTTTTTT,TRBD2,TRBJ2-2,.,TRBV12-3/TRBV12-4
CASAGGANSPLHF,TGTGCCTCGGCGGGCGGCGCTAATTCACCCCTCCACTTT,.,TRBJ1-6,many,TRBV10-3
CAWSVGNPGREQYF,TGTGCCTGGAGTGTAGGGAACCCGGGACGCGAGCAGTACTTC,.,TRBJ2-7,many,TRBV30
CAISGWTDSSYNEQFF,TGTGCCATCAGTGGGTGGACAGACAGCTCCTACAATGAGCAGTTCTTC,.,TRBJ2-1,many,TRBV10-3
CASRFSGRPDTQYF,TGTGCCAGCAGGTTTAGCGGGAGGCCTGATACGCAGTATTTT,TRBD2,TRBJ2-3,many,TRBV6-1
CASSLGKGELFF,TGTGCCAGCAGTTTGGGGAAGGGGGAGCTGTTTTTT,.,TRBJ2-2,.,TRBV12-3/TRBV12-4
CSARSRTGWTEAFF,TGCAGTGCTAGATCCCGGACAGGGTGGACTGAAGCTTTCTTT,TRBD1,TRBJ1-1,many,TRBV20-1
CASSPLKWTEGSTGELFF,TGTGCCAGCAGCCCCTTAAAGTGGACGGAGGGGAGCACCGGGGAGCTGTTTTTT,.,TRBJ2-2,.,TRBV3-1
CASSLVRSYEQYF,TGCGCCAGCAGCTTGGTTAGGTCCTACGAGCAGTACTTC,.,TRBJ2-7,many,TRBV5-1
CASSLPGNEAFF,TGCGCCAGCAGCTTACCGGGAAATGAAGCTTTCTTT,.,TRBJ1-1,.,TRBV5-1
CASLRTSGKNTGELFF,TGTGCCAGCCTCCGGACTAGCGGAAAGAACACCGGGGAGCTGTTTTTT,TRBD2,TRBJ2-2,many,TRBV27
CASRRPGQGTEAFF,TGTGCCAGCCGTCGTCCGGGACAGGGGACTGAAGCTTTCTTT,TRBD1,TRBJ1-1,many,TRBV5-6
CASSLLSNEQFF,TGTGCCAGCAGCTTACTGAGCAATGAGCAGTTCTTC,.,TRBJ2-1,many,TRBV7-2
CASSLTGTGFSPLHF,TGTGCCAGCAGTCTGACCGGGACAGGGTTTTCACCCCTCCACTTT,TRBD1,TRBJ1-6,many,TRBV11-2
CAWSSVGTPGGEKLFF,TGTGCCTGGAGTTCAGTTGGGACACCGGGTGGTGAAAAACTGTTTTTT,.,TRBJ1-4,few,TRBV30
CASSLKGGTGELFF,TGTGCCAGCAGTTTGAAAGGAGGAACCGGGGAGCTGTTTTTT,.,TRBJ2-2,many,TRBV27
CASSWETGNNEQFF,TGTGCCAGCAGTTGGGAAACGGGTAACAATGAGCAGTTCTTC,.,TRBJ2-1,many,TRBV12-3/TRBV12-4
CASSDSGQGPNEKLFF,TGCGCCAGCAGTGACTCCGGCCAGGGACCAAATGAAAAACTGTTTTTT,.,TRBJ1-4,few,TRBV10-1
CAISPSGRSTGELFF,TGTGCCATCAGTCCGAGCGGGAGGAGCACCGGGGAGCTGTTTTTT,TRBD2,TRBJ2-2,few,TRBV10-3
CAISESKGDRFTDTQYF,TGTGCCATCAGTGAGTCGAAAGGAGACAGATTCACAGATACGCAGTATTTT,.,TRBJ2-3,many,TRBV10-3
CASSEQADYGYTF,TGTGCCAGCAGTGAGCAGGCTGACTATGGCTACACCTTC,.,TRBJ1-2,many,TRBV25-1
CATSEGGPTTGELFF,TGTGCCACCAGTGAAGGGGGCCCCACCACCGGGGAGCTGTTTTTT,TRBD1,TRBJ2-2,many,TRBV24-1
CALRLHTDTQYF,TGTGCCTTGCGGCTTCACACAGATACGCAGTATTTT,.,TRBJ2-3,few,TRBV7-2
CASSRLRQGAGATNTEAFF,TGTGCCAGCAGTCGACTCCGACAGGGGGCGGGGGCTACTAACACTGAAGCTTTCTTT,TRBD1,TRBJ1-1,many,TRBV2
CASSLFYGQSSTDTQYF,TGTGCCAGCAGCTTATTCTACGGACAGAGTAGCACAGATACGCAGTATTTT,.,TRBJ2-3,.,TRBV7-9
CASSFLGGETQYF,TGTGCCAGCAGTTTCCTAGGAGGAGAGACCCAGTACTTC,.,TRBJ2-5,many,TRBV12-3/TRBV12-4
CAISSGGPFGYTF,TGTGCCATCAGCTCCGGGGGGCCCTTTGGCTACACCTTC,.,TRBJ1-2,many,TRBV10-3
CASSLAQAEAFF,TGTGCCAGCAGCTTGGCCCAGGCTGAAGCTTTCTTT,.,TRBJ1-1,many,TRBV5-6
CSAGGLAGEDEQFF,TGCAGTGCTGGAGGACTAGCGGGGGAGGATGAGCAGTTCTTC,TRBD2,TRBJ2-1,many,TRBV20-1
CAISRSKTSGNYDEQFF,TGTGCCATCAGTCGATCGAAAACTAGCGGGAATTATGATGAGCAGTTCTTC,TRBD2,TRBJ2-1,many,TRBV10-3
CAIKPDGDSYEQYF,TGTGCCATCAAACCGGACGGCGACTCCTACGAGCAGTACTTC,.,TRBJ2-7,many,TRBV10-3
CATSREGVNYGYTF,TGTGCCACCAGCAGAGAGGGGGTTAACTATGGCTACACCTTC,.,TRBJ1-2,many,TRBV15
CASSFLVQGYEQYF,TGTGCCAGCAGCTTCTTGGTACAGGGCTACGAGCAGTACTTC,.,TRBJ2-7,many,TRBV7-6
CASSQGFVGIAQGQPQHF,TGCGCCAGCAGCCAAGGGTTTGTGGGGATAGCGCAGGGGCAGCCCCAGCATTTT,.,TRBJ1-5,many,TRBV4-1
CSVDLEGMGYGYTF,TGCAGCGTTGACCTCGAGGGGATGGGCTATGGCTACACCTTC,.,TRBJ1-2,many,TRBV29-1
CAWSVGSGVYNEQFF,TGTGCCTGGAGTGTTGGTAGCGGGGTTTACAATGAGCAGTTCTTC,TRBD2,TRBJ2-1,few,TRBV30
CASSWDGTGETQYF,TGTGCCAGCAGCTGGGACGGCACGGGGGAGACCCAGTACTTC,.,TRBJ2-5,few,TRBV7-9
CASSLAMGGYTEAFF,TGTGCCAGCAGCTTAGCTATGGGTGGGTACACTGAAGCTTTCTTT,.,TRBJ1-1,few,TRBV7-9
CSAPKTADSYNSPLHF,TGCAGTGCACCGAAGACAGCCGACTCCTATAATTCACCCCTCCACTTT,.,TRBJ1-6,many,TRBV20-1
CASSTGVPSNQPQHF,TGTGCCAGCTCAACAGGGGTCCCGAGCAATCAGCCCCAGCATTTT,TRBD1,TRBJ1-5,few,TRBV18
CASIPGGRGGEQFF,TGTGCCAGCATCCCGGGAGGGAGGGGAGGTGAGCAGTTCTTC,TRBD2,TRBJ2-1,few,TRBV12-3/TRBV12-4
CASSEAQDRVRDTQYF,TGTGCCAGCAGTGAAGCCCAAGACAGGGTGCGGGATACGCAGTATTTT,TRBD1,TRBJ2-3,many,TRBV6-1
CAWNDWKQFF,TGTGCCTGGAATGATTGGAAGCAGTTCTTC,.,TRBJ2-1,.,TRBV30
CSARATSSYEQYF,TGCAGTGCTAGAGCTACGAGCTCCTACGAGCAGTACTTC,.,TRBJ2-7,many,TRBV20-1
CASSQGLAGSTDTQYF,TGTGCCAGCAGCCAGGGACTAGCGGGGTCCACAGATACGCAGTATTTT,TRBD2,TRBJ2-3,many,TRBV5-5
CASRGLAGTDTQYF,TGTGCCAGCAGAGGACTAGCCGGGACAGATACGCAGTATTTT,TRBD2,TRBJ2-3,many,TRBV12-3/TRBV12-4
CASSEAQNYGYTF,TGTGCCAGCAGTGAAGCCCAGAACTATGGCTACACCTTC,.,TRBJ1-2,many,TRBV2
CASSPRSRASYEQYF,TGTGCCAGCAGCCCCCGGAGTAGGGCCTCCTACGAGCAGTACTTC,.,TRBJ2-7,many,TRBV12-3/TRBV12-4
CASRPPKALAGGSYNEQFF,TGTGCCAGCAGACCACCCAAGGCACTAGCGGGAGGATCCTACAATGAGCAGTTCTTC,TRBD2,TRBJ2-1,many,TRBV6-1